Below are 32 T cell receptor beta chains sequenced from a single sample in a study of shared clonotypes between healthy human individuals. This table comes from immunoSEQ multiplex PCR, and its TCRdb copy is limited to in-frame clones, with some not included. Among around 510,000 clones listed, about 96% were seen once. The sequencing sample was made of naive CD4+ T cells sorted from blood. Subset defined: CD45RA+ positively selected. Receptor source: a woman aged 25 to 39 in good health.

This clone was detected a few times. The chain is built from TRBV6-6 and TRBJ1-1; 7 bases line up with TRBD1. CDR1 MNHNY and CDR2 SVGAGI come from the germline V gene (reference sequence). The CDR3 covers 14 residues. V shed 2 bases, J shed 3 bases, and the junction held 3 bases outside the gene matches. The CDR3 sequence: CASSYTGQDTEAFF. The CDR3 nucleotides are TGTGCCAGCAGTTACACCGGACAGGACACTGAAGCTTTCTTT.

The sample holds one count of this clone. The J gene is TRBJ2-5, the V gene TRBV14; no clear D gene. V was clipped by 0 bases and J by 4 bases, with 12 bases between them. Germline CDR1 and CDR2: SGHDN and FVKESK. The CDR3 totals 15 residues. The CDR3 DNA reads as TGTGCCAGCAGCCAAGAGGGGTTGTCGGGAGAGACCCAGTACTTC. As protein: CASSQEGLSGETQYF.

This chain uses TRBV28 with TRBJ2-1; TRBD1 matches 10 bases. The CDR3 loop spans 17 amino acids. CDR1 MDHEN and CDR2 SYDVKM come from the germline V gene. V lost 7 bases and J lost 7; bases outside the gene matches: 16. CDR3 loop: CASIRYPGTGDTNEQFF. The CDR3 region has the DNA TGTGCCAGCATCAGATATCCAGGGACAGGGGATACGAATGAGCAGTTCTTC.

Concerning this clone: In the same sample, other DNA sequences code for this CDR3. The chain recombines TRBV5-1 with TRBJ2-7; D gene uncertain. Trimming left V 3 bases short and J 3 bases short, with 4 bases between. The CDR3 consists of 11 residues. Germline CDR1 reads SGHRS; CDR2 reads YFSETQ. The CDR3 coding sequence is TGCGCCAGCAGCTCTGACTACGAGCAGTACTTC. Its translation: CASSSDYEQYF.

The genes are TRBV9 and TRBJ1-2; 9 bases match TRBD1. CDR3 length: 18 residues. J was trimmed by 6 bases and V by 4 bases; bases with no gene match: 19. Germline lookup yields CDR1 SGDLS and CDR2 YYNGEE. The CDR3 DNA reads TGTGCCAGCAGCAACAGTGAGGTGGACAGGGGACGTTCGCATGGCTACACCTTC. Residues: CASSNSEVDRGRSHGYTF.

A word on this clone: Distinct nucleotide sequences in the sample also encode this CDR3. V is TRBV5-1 and J is TRBJ2-6; D not resolved. Trimming removed 0 bases at V and 1 base at J, with 5 bases between. Germline CDR1 is SGHRS and CDR2 is YFSETQ. The CDR3 is 15 amino acids. The CDR3 DNA is TGCGCCAGCAGCTTGGTCGCGTCTGGGGCCAACGTCCTGACTTTC. Translating gives CASSLVASGANVLTF.

V usage is TRBV5-1 and J usage is TRBJ2-2, with 13 bases lining up with TRBD2. The V and J ends lost 1 base and 7 bases, in that order; junction bases with no gene match: 10. The length of the CDR3 is 18 residues. Germline V CDR1 and CDR2: SGHRS, YFSETQ. CDR3 residues: CASSLPGTSGINGGELFF. The CDR3 nucleotides read TGCGCCAGCAGCTTGCCCGGGACTAGCGGGATTAACGGCGGGGAGCTGTTTTTT.

J is TRBJ2-7 and V is TRBV4-2; 7 bases match TRBD2. Germline lookup yields CDR1 LGHNA and CDR2 YNFKEQ. This CDR3 comprises 16 residues. The V and J ends lost 5 bases and 1 base, in that order; junction bases with no gene match: 11. Here the CDR3 reads CASSLAGEGLSYEQYF. As DNA, the CDR3 is TGTGCCAGCAGCTTGGCCGGGGAGGGCCTTTCCTACGAGCAGTACTTC.

The chain has TRBV4-1 and TRBJ1-2; 11 bases line up with TRBD1. The CDR3 spans 14 residues. With V trimmed by 1 base and J by 8 bases, 3 bases remained unmatched. Germline V CDR1 and CDR2: MGHRA, YSYEKL. The CDR3 DNA follows: TGCGCCAGCAGCCAAGGGACAGGGGGCGGCGGCTACACCTTC. Translated, it gives CASSQGTGGGGYTF.

The chain links TRBV20-1 to TRBJ2-7; D is uncertain. Germline CDR1 reads DFQATT; CDR2 reads SNEGSKA (reference sequence). The CDR3 is made up of 11 amino acids. V lost 0 bases, J lost 12 bases, and 12 bases lay in between. The CDR3 sequence is CSARDEDRAYF. The CDR3 bases are TGCAGTGCTAGAGATGAGGACCGAGCGTACTTC.

The V and J genes are TRBV6-5 and TRBJ2-7; 9 bases are shared with TRBD1. This CDR3 has 15 amino acids. V shed 6 bases, J shed 6 bases, and the junction held 12 bases outside the gene matches. Germline loops: CDR1 MNHEY, CDR2 SVGAGI. The CDR3 bases are TGTGCCAGCAGCCAGGGACAGGGTGCCAATCGCGAGCAGTACTTC. Its protein product is CASSQGQGANREQYF.

This chain joins TRBV7-9 and TRBJ2-1; 14 bases align to TRBD2. Germline V gene sequence: CDR1 SEHNR, CDR2 FQNEAQ (reference sequence). The V segment lost 5 bases and the J segment 5 bases; nucleotides outside the gene matches: 5. This CDR3 has 16 amino acids. CDR3 sequence: CASSPGTSGSDNEQFF. CDR3 nucleotide sequence: TGTGCCAGCAGCCCTGGGACTAGCGGGAGCGACAATGAGCAGTTCTTC.

This chain joins TRBV18 and TRBJ1-1; D call uncertain. V lost 0 bases to trimming and J lost 2 bases, with 13 bases between them. CDR1 is KGHSH, CDR2 LQKENI, per germline. There are 16 residues in the CDR3. CDR3 in amino acids: CASSPPLAGGNTEAFF. CDR3 nucleotide sequence: TGTGCCAGCTCACCACCGTTGGCCGGAGGTAACACTGAAGCTTTCTTT.

This sequence joins TRBV28 and TRBJ1-2, with 7 nucleotides matching TRBD1. Looked up from germline, CDR1 is MDHEN and CDR2 is SYDVKM. V dropped 7 bases and J dropped 1; count of bases not matched to a gene: 12. The CDR3 is 16 residues long. The CDR3 nucleotides read TGTGCCAGCACCCGGGATCGGGACAGTCTTAACTATGGCTACACCTTC. It codes for CASTRDRDSLNYGYTF.

The V gene is TRBV9, the J gene TRBJ2-3; weak D call: TRBD2 (6 bases). The CDR3 totals 16 residues. V lost 5 bases to trimming and J lost 3 bases, with 19 bases between them. CDR1 SGDLS and CDR2 YYNGEE come from the germline V gene. This chain's CDR3 is CASSAGGRFLTDTQYF. The CDR3 DNA follows: TGTGCCAGCAGTGCTGGGGGGAGGTTTTTGACAGATACGCAGTATTTT.

The chain carries TRBV27 and TRBJ2-7; D gene unclear. Per germline, CDR1 MNHEY and CDR2 SMNVEV (reference sequence). The CDR3 consists of 14 residues. Deletions cut 1 base from V and 0 bases from J, with 7 bases between. DNA of the CDR3: TGTGCCAGCAGTTTATACGGACGCTCCTACGAGCAGTACTTC. Translating it yields CASSLYGRSYEQYF.

J is TRBJ2-7 and V is TRBV5-1; D unresolved. The CDR3 runs 13 residues. Germline V gene lookup returns CDR1 SGHRS and CDR2 YFSETQ. V gave up 4 bases and J gave up 4 bases, with 12 bases separating them. The DNA of the CDR3 is TGCGCCAGCAGCGGTAACAGAAGATACGAGCAGTACTTC. Encoded protein: CASSGNRRYEQYF.

The V call is TRBV28, the J call TRBJ2-5, with D possibly matching TRBD1 (6 bases). The better agreement between TRBJ2-7 and the DNA end casts doubt on the J call. The CDR3 covers 12 residues. Germline loops: CDR1 MDHEN, CDR2 SYDVKM. The CDR3: CASLGGSHEQYF. CDR3 nucleotide sequence: TGTGCCAGCTTAGGGGGATCCCACGAGCAGTACTTC.

The chain couples TRBV18 to TRBJ2-6; 12 nucleotides align to TRBD2. J lost 0 bases, V lost 4 bases, and 10 bases had no gene match. The germline CDR1 and CDR2 sequences are KGHSH and LQKENI. There are 20 residues in the CDR3. CDR3 protein: CASSLARTSGVSSGANVLTF. The CDR3, as DNA: TGTGCCAGCTCACTCGCTCGGACTAGCGGGGTTAGCTCTGGGGCCAACGTCCTGACTTTC.

The CDR3 coding sequence is TGTGCCAGCAGTTTATCTGAGTTTCGAGGGGGCCCCCCCTACAATGAGCAGTTCTTC. This sequence encodes CASSLSEFRGGPPYNEQFF. V gene TRBV28 combines with J gene TRBJ2-1; 7 nucleotides align to TRBD1. The CDR3 extends over 19 amino acids. V lost 1 base to trimming and J lost 2 bases; unmatched junction nucleotides: 14. Looked up from germline, CDR1 is MDHEN and CDR2 is SYDVKM.

The chain combines TRBV6-5 with TRBJ2-7, with TRBD2 matching 11 bases. CDR3 length: 14 residues. Germline V gene data show CDR1 as MNHEY and CDR2 as SVGAGI. The trim removed 6 bases at V and 6 bases at J, leaving 7 bases unmatched. The CDR3 loop is CASSPTSGSTEQYF. The CDR3 DNA reads TGTGCCAGCAGCCCTACTAGCGGGAGTACCGAGCAGTACTTC.

This chain links TRBV19 with TRBJ2-7; 8 bases map to TRBD1. CDR3 length: 14 amino acids. CDR1 and CDR2 from the germline V gene are LNHDA and SQIVND (reference sequence). The V gene end was trimmed by 3 bases and the J gene end by 2 bases; junction bases not matched to a gene: 3. The CDR3 sequence is CASSMVDRAYEQYF. The CDR3 DNA follows: TGTGCCAGTAGTATGGTGGACAGGGCCTACGAGCAGTACTTC.

V and J are TRBV19 and TRBJ2-2; D not resolved. The CDR3 has 16 residues. Germline values: CDR1 LNHDA, CDR2 SQIVND (reference sequence). Trimming shortened V by 4 bases and J by 6 bases, and 18 bases separated the two germline ends. In DNA form, the CDR3 reads TGTGCCAGTAGTAGAGTTCGGTCGCCATCGGCCGGGGAGCTGTTTTTT. Protein sequence: CASSRVRSPSAGELFF.

The rearrangement joins TRBV6-6 to TRBJ2-3, with 12 bases matching TRBD2. Trimming removed 6 bases from V and 0 bases from J; junction bases left unmatched: 1. CDR1 and CDR2 from the germline V gene are MNHNY and SVGAGI (reference sequence). The CDR3 is 15 residues long. CDR3 loop: CASRGLAGSTDTQYF. DNA of the CDR3: TGTGCCAGCAGAGGACTAGCGGGGAGCACAGATACGCAGTATTTT.

This rearrangement joins TRBV28 to TRBJ2-5; tentative D call: TRBD2 (6 bases). The DNA end favors TRBJ2-7, so the J call may be wrong. This CDR3 contains 13 residues. Germline V gene lookup returns CDR1 MDHEN and CDR2 SYDVKM. Here the CDR3 DNA reads TGTGCCAGCAGTGGGACTCCCGTCTACGAGCAGTACTTC. It specifies CASSGTPVYEQYF.

The V call is TRBV27, the J call TRBJ2-1; 9 positions match TRBD1. CDR1 is MNHEY, CDR2 SMNVEV, per germline (reference sequence). The CDR3 spans 15 residues. Losses at the gene ends were 5 bases for V and 3 bases for J; bases not matched to a gene: 5. CDR3 protein: CASSTGTGLYNEQFF. CDR3 coding DNA: TGTGCCAGCAGTACCGGGACAGGGCTCTACAATGAGCAGTTCTTC.

This rearrangement joins TRBV19 to TRBJ2-3; TRBD1 aligns across 11 bases. V gave up 6 bases and J gave up 3 bases; unmatched junction bases: 11. Germline CDR1 LNHDA, CDR2 SQIVND (reference sequence). This CDR3 has 17 residues. The CDR3 coding sequence is TGTGCCAGTAGAGGGAATTCCGGGACAGGGGGGACAGATACGCAGTATTTT. Its translation is CASRGNSGTGGTDTQYF.

The rearrangement links TRBV6-1 to TRBJ1-2; possible D gene TRBD1, 5 bases. This CDR3 is built from 15 residues. Germline CDR1 is MNHNS and CDR2 is SASEGT. Trimming pared 0 bases from V and 8 bases from J, leaving 16 bases between. The CDR3 DNA is TGTGCCAGCAGTGAAGCGCTATGGGACCGGGGCGGCTACACCTTC. Its translation is CASSEALWDRGGYTF.

The V gene is TRBV7-6, the J gene TRBJ1-1; D remains unclear. The CDR3 contains 13 residues. From germline, CDR1 is SGHVS and CDR2 FNYEAQ. Trimming removed 2 bases from V and 8 bases from J, with 12 bases in between. The CDR3 DNA reads TGTGCCAGCAGCTTAACAAGAGGAGGCGAAGCTTTCTTT. It codes for CASSLTRGGEAFF.

This clone was found once. CDR3 in amino acids: CASTVSNGWNTEAFF. The CDR3, as DNA: TGTGCCAGTACGGTCTCCAATGGATGGAACACTGAAGCTTTCTTT. The chain employs TRBV19 and TRBJ1-1; D unclear. CDR3 length equals 15 residues. Per germline, CDR1 LNHDA and CDR2 SQIVND (reference sequence). Trimming cost V 7 bases and J 1 base, with 16 bases left between them.

The V gene is TRBV18, the J gene TRBJ2-2, with 11 nucleotides matching TRBD1. Germline V gene sequence: CDR1 KGHSH, CDR2 LQKENI. The ends lost 3 bases at V and 7 bases at J; junction bases unmatched: 7. There are 16 residues in the CDR3. The CDR3 bases are TGTGCCAGCTCACCGTCCCGGACAGGGGGCGGCGGGGAGCTGTTTTTT. As protein: CASSPSRTGGGGELFF.

This clone was counted only a few times. This rearrangement joins TRBV4-1 to TRBJ1-5, with 9 bases fitting TRBD1. V dropped 2 bases and J dropped 1; count of bases not matched to a gene: 3. The CDR3 is 16 amino acids. The germline V gene has CDR1 MGHRA and CDR2 YSYEKL. CDR3 in amino acids: CASSQPTGGSNQPQHF. The CDR3 nucleotides are TGCGCCAGCAGCCAACCGACAGGGGGAAGCAATCAGCCCCAGCATTTT.